Listed below are T cell receptor beta chains from one sample, sequenced in a study of shared clonotypes between healthy human individuals. TCRdb keeps only in-frame clones here, not all; method: immunoSEQ multiplex PCR. There are over 2 million clones in the sample; 85% to 95% occur only once, and 0.1% to 0.15% lies in the top ten. The sequencing sample was made of naive CD4+ T cells sorted from blood. Receptors originate from a man between 18 and 29 years old in good health. The CDR3 runs from the conserved cysteine through the conserved F or W. A D gene is named only where the DNA matches it firmly. Clone sizes are given selectively: once, few, many, or a class where the clone is expanded.

size: -; J: TRBJ1-6; D: TRBD1; V: TRBV19; DNA: TGTGCCAGTAGTATAAACGGAGGGACAGGAAATTCACCCCTCCACTTT; CDR3: CASSINGGTGNSPLHF
size: -; J: TRBJ1-1; D: TRBD1; V: TRBV18; DNA: TGTGCCAGCTCACCAATCGGACAGGGATTGAACACTGAAGCTTTCTTT; CDR3: CASSPIGQGLNTEAFF
size: -; J: TRBJ1-6; D: TRBD1; V: TRBV9; DNA: TGTGCCAGCAGCGTGACAGGGTCGAATTCACCCCTCCACTTT; CDR3: CASSVTGSNSPLHF
size: -; J: TRBJ2-1; D: TRBD2; V: TRBV11-2; DNA: TGTGCCAGCAGCACAGCGGGGTCCTCCTACAATGAGCAGTTCTTC; CDR3: CASSTAGSSYNEQFF
size: -; J: TRBJ2-7; D: -; V: TRBV18; DNA: TGTGCCAGCTCACCAGGGCGAGGGAATAGCTACGAGCAGTACTTC; CDR3: CASSPGRGNSYEQYF
size: -; J: TRBJ2-3; D: TRBD1; V: TRBV5-8; DNA: TGTGCCAGCAGCTTGGCCGGGACAGGGTGGACAGATACGCAGTATTTT; CDR3: CASSLAGTGWTDTQYF
size: -; J: TRBJ1-4; D: -; V: TRBV5-6; DNA: TGTGCCAGCAGCCCCCGTCTTGGTGAAAAACTGTTTTTT; CDR3: CASSPRLGEKLFF
size: -; J: TRBJ1-1; D: -; V: TRBV6-5; DNA: TGTGCCAGCAGTTACGGAGGGTCCAACACTGAAGCTTTCTTT; CDR3: CASSYGGSNTEAFF
size: -; J: TRBJ2-3; D: TRBD2; V: TRBV4-1; DNA: TGCGCCAGCAGCCAAGATCCTAGCGGGAGACCTAAGTATTTT; CDR3: CASSQDPSGRPKYF
size: -; J: TRBJ2-7; D: TRBD2; V: TRBV6-5; DNA: TGTGCCAGCAGCCCTGGGACTATATACGAGCAGTACTTC; CDR3: CASSPGTIYEQYF
size: -; J: TRBJ2-3; D: -; V: TRBV7-9; DNA: TGTGCCAGCAGCTTAGGGAGGGGGGAAGATACGCAGTATTTT; CDR3: CASSLGRGEDTQYF
size: -; J: TRBJ1-4; D: -; V: TRBV7-2; DNA: TGTGCCAGCAGCTTAGGACGGACAGCCGAGGTAAAACTGTTTTTT; CDR3: CASSLGRTAEVKLFF
size: -; J: TRBJ2-3; D: TRBD1; V: TRBV27; DNA: TGTGCCAGCAGTTTATCGCCGACAGGGTGGCGCACAGATACGCAGTATTTT; CDR3: CASSLSPTGWRTDTQYF
size: -; J: TRBJ2-5; D: -; V: TRBV4-1; DNA: TGCGCCAGCAGCCAAGTACTGGGTCGAGAGACCCAGTACTTC; CDR3: CASSQVLGRETQYF
size: once; J: TRBJ2-3; D: TRBD2; V: TRBV5-6; DNA: TGTGCCAGCTCCGGTGGCCAGGGAGGGACAGATACGCAGTATTTT; CDR3: CASSGGQGGTDTQYF
size: -; J: TRBJ2-1; D: TRBD2; V: TRBV5-1; DNA: TGCGCCAGCAGCGGAGGGACTAGCGGGTTAAATGAGCAGTTCTTC; CDR3: CASSGGTSGLNEQFF
size: -; J: TRBJ1-5; D: -; V: TRBV28; DNA: TGTGCCAGCAGTTTGGCAACGGGGAAAAGCAATCAGCCCCAGCATTTT; CDR3: CASSLATGKSNQPQHF
size: -; J: TRBJ2-1; D: -; V: TRBV13; DNA: TGTGCCAGCAGCTTAGGCAGGGTGTACAATGAGCAGTTCTTC; CDR3: CASSLGRVYNEQFF
size: -; J: TRBJ2-7; D: TRBD1; V: TRBV2; DNA: TGTGCCAGCAGTGCGGTACAGGGGGCGGAAGAGCAGTACTTC; CDR3: CASSAVQGAEEQYF
size: many; J: TRBJ1-5; D: TRBD1; V: TRBV7-9; DNA: TGTGCCAGCCCACCCTCGGGACAGGGAAGGCAGCCCCAGCATTTT; CDR3: CASPPSGQGRQPQHF
size: -; J: TRBJ2-1; D: TRBD2; V: TRBV7-2; DNA: TGTGCCAGCAGCGAACCGGGACTATTAATGTCGCAGTTCTTC; CDR3: CASSEPGLLMSQFF
size: -; J: TRBJ1-1; D: -; V: TRBV9; DNA: TGTGCCAGCAGCGTAGGCTTGGGGCAGGCCTACACTGAAGCTTTCTTT; CDR3: CASSVGLGQAYTEAFF
size: -; J: TRBJ1-4; D: -; V: TRBV18; DNA: TGTGCCAGCTCACTAGGACAGGAAAAACTGTTTTTT; CDR3: CASSLGQEKLFF
size: -; J: TRBJ2-4; D: -; V: TRBV7-2; DNA: TGTGCCAGCAGCTTAGTCGGGGAACTAGCCAAAAACATTCAGTACTTC; CDR3: CASSLVGELAKNIQYF
size: -; J: TRBJ1-2; D: -; V: TRBV20-1; DNA: TGCAGTGCTAGGGCCATTTATGACTACACCTTC; CDR3: CSARAIYDYTF
size: -; J: TRBJ1-2; D: TRBD1; V: TRBV5-4; DNA: TGTGCCAGCAGCTTGACAGGGGTGCGGTATGGCTACACCTTC; CDR3: CASSLTGVRYGYTF
size: -; J: TRBJ2-5; D: -; V: TRBV2; DNA: TGTGCCAGCAGCGTATTGGCCACAGGGCTCCAAGAGACCCAGTACTTC; CDR3: CASSVLATGLQETQYF
size: -; J: TRBJ2-7; D: TRBD2; V: TRBV18; DNA: TGTGCCAGCTCAAGGACTAGCGGCCCCTACGAGCAGTACTTC; CDR3: CASSRTSGPYEQYF
size: -; J: TRBJ2-2; D: -; V: TRBV5-3; DNA: TGTGCCAGAAGCTTCGGACAATGGGCTGATCCCGCGAACACCGGGGAGCTGTTTTTT; CDR3: CARSFGQWADPANTGELFF
size: -; J: TRBJ1-2; D: -; V: TRBV2; DNA: TGTGCCAGCAGTGAGGGGGGCTCCCTCTATGGCTACACCTTC; CDR3: CASSEGGSLYGYTF
size: -; J: TRBJ2-2; D: -; V: TRBV10-3; DNA: TGTGCCATCAGGGACGGAAACACCGGGGAGCTGTTTTTT; CDR3: CAIRDGNTGELFF
size: -; J: TRBJ2-6; D: -; V: TRBV5-6; DNA: TGTGCCAGCGGACGGCGGTCTGGGGCCAACGTCCTGACTTTC; CDR3: CASGRRSGANVLTF
size: once; J: TRBJ2-3; D: -; V: TRBV6-5; DNA: TGTGCCAGCAGAGAAGCCTACGGCACAGATACGCAGTATTTT; CDR3: CASREAYGTDTQYF
size: -; J: TRBJ2-7; D: TRBD2; V: TRBV19; DNA: TGTGCCAGTAGTACCCGTGCTAGCGGGGACTACGAGCAGTACTTC; CDR3: CASSTRASGDYEQYF
size: -; J: TRBJ1-1; D: -; V: TRBV29-1; DNA: TGCAGCGTTGGGCAGGGGAGGAACACTGAAGCTTTCTTT; CDR3: CSVGQGRNTEAFF
size: -; J: TRBJ1-1; D: -; V: TRBV14; DNA: TGTGCCAGCAGCCAAGATAGCGGGTTAACTGAAGCTTTCTTT; CDR3: CASSQDSGLTEAFF
size: -; J: TRBJ1-2; D: -; V: TRBV5-1; DNA: TGCGCCAGCAGCTTCCGGGACGGACCTAACTATGGCTACACCTTC; CDR3: CASSFRDGPNYGYTF
size: -; J: TRBJ1-5; D: -; V: TRBV5-1; DNA: TGCGCCAGCAGCTTGGAGGGGCAACAGCATCAGCCCCAGCATTTT; CDR3: CASSLEGQQHQPQHF
size: -; J: TRBJ1-1; D: TRBD1; V: TRBV18; DNA: TGTGCCAGCTCACCACCGGGACAGGGAGAAGCTTTCTTT; CDR3: CASSPPGQGEAFF
size: -; J: TRBJ1-2; D: -; V: TRBV4-3; DNA: TGCGCCAGCAGCCAAAACCCCCCCAGACCTTCTACTGGCTATGGCTACACCTTC; CDR3: CASSQNPPRPSTGYGYTF
size: -; J: TRBJ1-1; D: -; V: TRBV4-2; DNA: TGTGCCAGCAGTCGGACCCGGAACACTGAAGCTTTCTTT; CDR3: CASSRTRNTEAFF
size: once; J: TRBJ2-5; D: -; V: TRBV20-1; DNA: TGCAGTGCTAGGATGTGGGAGACCCAGTACTTC; CDR3: CSARMWETQYF
size: -; J: TRBJ2-1; D: -; V: TRBV7-9; DNA: TGTGCCAGCACCAGAGATTTCAATGAGCAGTTCTTC; CDR3: CASTRDFNEQFF
size: -; J: TRBJ1-5; D: TRBD1; V: TRBV10-3; DNA: TGTGCCATCAGCGGACAGGTCCTTCGGGGCAATCAGCCCCAGCATTTT; CDR3: CAISGQVLRGNQPQHF
size: -; J: TRBJ2-7; D: -; V: TRBV6-5; DNA: TGTGCCAGCAGTTCGGGAGTCTCCTACGAGCAGTACTTC; CDR3: CASSSGVSYEQYF